A selection of T cell receptor beta chains follows, all from one sample in a study of CD8 T cells in Susac syndrome. TCRdb reanalysed the immunoSEQ multiplex PCR reads using MiXCR and keeps one entry per CDR3 protein. The table shows about 170,000 distinct CDR3 sequences, with approximately 95% occurring only once. The sample consisted of CD4+ T cells from PBMCs. These receptor sequences come from a human donor with Susac syndrome. Each CDR3 is given with its conserved first and last residue. A D gene is named only where the DNA matches it firmly. Only some rows state a clone size, as once, few, many or a class for expanded clones.

V gene,J gene,clone size,D gene,CDR3 DNA,CDR3 protein
TRBV15,TRBJ2-1,.,TRBD2,TGTGCCACCAGCAGAGACCGGGGGGGTCTAGGGTACAATGAGCAGTTCTTC,CATSRDRGGLGYNEQFF
TRBV20-1,TRBJ2-5,.,.,TGCAGTGGCCCGAACGGGGGCCAAGAGACCCAGTACTTC,CSGPNGGQETQYF
TRBV6-1,TRBJ1-5,.,.,TGTGCCAGCAGCCTACCTAAGTCCGGACCGGACGGGGTACAGCCCCAGCATTTT,CASSLPKSGPDGVQPQHF
TRBV2,TRBJ2-1,.,.,TGTGCCACAGGGGTCTGGCCCTACAATGAGCAGTTCTTC,CATGVWPYNEQFF
TRBV6-5,TRBJ2-5,.,.,TGTGCCAGCAGTTATCCCGGGGGCGGGGAGACCCAGTACTTC,CASSYPGGGETQYF
TRBV20-1,TRBJ1-1,.,.,TGCAGTGCTAGAACCAACCCTGGGGGGAGGAACACTGAAGCTTTCTTT,CSARTNPGGRNTEAFF
TRBV5-1,TRBJ2-6,.,.,TGCGCCAGCACCTTACCCAGCTCTGGGGCCAACGTCCTGACTTTC,CASTLPSSGANVLTF
TRBV20-1,TRBJ2-3,.,TRBD2,TGCAGTGCTAGAGACTCAGCGGGAGGGGCTATGGATACGCAGTATTTT,CSARDSAGGAMDTQYF
TRBV11-1,TRBJ2-1,.,.,TGTGCCAGCAGCTTAGTGCGCAGCTCCAATGAGCAGTTCTTC,CASSLVRSSNEQFF
TRBV4-3,TRBJ2-6,.,TRBD1,TGCGCCAGCAGCCAAAGCTGGACAGGGGGCTCTGGGGCCAACGTCCTGACTTTC,CASSQSWTGGSGANVLTF
TRBV10-3,TRBJ2-5,.,.,TGTGCCATCAGTGGTATAGGCATAGGGACCCAGTACTTC,CAISGIGIGTQYF
TRBV4-3,TRBJ2-7,.,.,TGCGCCAGCAGCTCCGGATACCCCTACGAGCAGTACTTC,CASSSGYPYEQYF
TRBV20-1,TRBJ2-3,once,.,TGCAGTGCTCCAGAGAGCAGGGGTGATATGGGTACGCAGTATTTT,CSAPESRGDMGTQYF
TRBV7-3,TRBJ2-2,.,.,TGTGCCAGCAGTCCCCGCTCCCTGCCTAGAGGGATCGGAGGCATCGGGGAGCTGTTTTTT,CASSPRSLPRGIGGIGELFF
TRBV6-2/TRBV6-3,TRBJ1-3,.,.,TGTGCCAGCAGTTTCAGGACCGGCGGAAACACCATATATTTT,CASSFRTGGNTIYF
TRBV30,TRBJ2-3,.,TRBD2,TGTGCCTGGAGTAAGGTAGCGGGAGGGACTAGCACAGATACGCAGTATTTT,CAWSKVAGGTSTDTQYF
TRBV15,TRBJ2-5,.,.,TGTGCCACCAGCAGAGGGTCGACAGAAGAGACCCAGTACTTC,CATSRGSTEETQYF
TRBV5-8,TRBJ2-3,once,.,TGTGCCAGCAGCTCATATTGGGCTACGCAGTATTTT,CASSSYWATQYF
TRBV9,TRBJ2-3,.,TRBD2,TGTGCCAGCAGCGTAGGACTAGCGGGAGTACGAGATACGCAGTATTTT,CASSVGLAGVRDTQYF
TRBV19,TRBJ2-1,.,.,TGTGCCAGTCAGGATTTGACTATACCCTCCTACAATGAGCAGTTCTTC,CASQDLTIPSYNEQFF
TRBV30,TRBJ2-2,.,.,TGTGCCTGGAAGGTGGGAGCTGGGACCGGGGAGCTGTTTTTT,CAWKVGAGTGELFF
TRBV28,TRBJ1-5,.,.,TGTGCCAGCAGTTCCAGGGTGGCACAGCCCCAGCATTTT,CASSSRVAQPQHF
TRBV6-2/TRBV6-3,TRBJ1-5,.,.,TGTGCCAGCAGTTACGTATCCGGGGGATCTTGGCCCCAGCATTTT,CASSYVSGGSWPQHF
TRBV6-6,TRBJ2-5,.,.,TGTGCCAGCAGGCTCGACATCCAAGAGACCCAGTACTTC,CASRLDIQETQYF
TRBV20-1,TRBJ2-7,.,TRBD1,TGCAGTGCCCGACAGGGGAGTTACGAGCAGTACTTC,CSARQGSYEQYF
TRBV12-3/TRBV12-4,TRBJ2-3,.,TRBD1,TGTGCCAGCCAGGGGACAGGGGGCTTGGGTACGCAGTATTTT,CASQGTGGLGTQYF
TRBV7-9,TRBJ1-1,once,.,TGTGCCAGCAGCCTGGACCTGGGCACTGAAGCTTTCTTT,CASSLDLGTEAFF
TRBV29-1,TRBJ2-7,once,TRBD2,TGCAGCGTTGAAGTCCTAGCGGGAGGGTTCTACGAGCAGTACTTC,CSVEVLAGGFYEQYF
TRBV5-1,TRBJ1-1,few,TRBD1,TGCGCCAGCAGCCTAAGACAGGGAAACACTGAAGCTTTCTTT,CASSLRQGNTEAFF
TRBV5-4,TRBJ2-5,.,.,TGTGCCAGCAGCTTCTCAGGGGTCGAGGAGACCCAGTACTTC,CASSFSGVEETQYF
TRBV28,TRBJ1-1,.,TRBD1,TGTGCCAGCAGTTTATTGGGACAGCAAGCTTTCTTT,CASSLLGQQAFF
TRBV29-1,TRBJ1-2,.,.,TGCAGCGTTGCCGCCCGTGGCTATGGCTACACCTTC,CSVAARGYGYTF
TRBV7-2,TRBJ1-5,.,TRBD1,TGTGCCAGCAGTCCAATACAGGGGGCCAATCAGCCCCAGCATTTT,CASSPIQGANQPQHF
TRBV20-1,TRBJ1-2,.,.,TGCAGCGCGTTCCGGGCCCTCTATGGCTACACCTTC,CSAFRALYGYTF
TRBV7-9,TRBJ1-2,.,.,TGTGCCAGCAGCTTAACAAGTGGGTATGGCTACACCTTC,CASSLTSGYGYTF
TRBV24-1,TRBJ2-1,.,TRBD1,TGTGCCACCACCAACGAGGGGGCTAACGAGCAGTTCTTC,CATTNEGANEQFF
TRBV5-1,TRBJ2-5,.,.,TGCGCCAGCAGCTTGTATGGCAGCTCAGGGGAGACCCAGTACTTC,CASSLYGSSGETQYF
TRBV29-1,TRBJ2-2,.,.,TGCAGCGTTGAGTTCAGGCTGGGCGGGGAGCTGTTTTTT,CSVEFRLGGELFF
TRBV5-1,TRBJ2-3,few,.,TGCGCCAGCAGCTTGGAAGGGGACGGGAGCACAGATACGCAGTATTTT,CASSLEGDGSTDTQYF
TRBV12-3/TRBV12-4,TRBJ2-5,.,TRBD1,TGTGCCAGCAGTTTTTATACAAGGGGGCTAGCCCTTCTATCAGAGACCCAGTACTTC,CASSFYTRGLALLSETQYF
TRBV28,TRBJ2-5,.,.,TGTGCCAGCAGTTCACAGGGTCGAGAGACCCAGTACTTC,CASSSQGRETQYF
TRBV11-2,TRBJ2-1,.,.,TGTGCCAGCAGCTTAGTGTGGGCCCGGTACAATGAGCAGTTCTTC,CASSLVWARYNEQFF